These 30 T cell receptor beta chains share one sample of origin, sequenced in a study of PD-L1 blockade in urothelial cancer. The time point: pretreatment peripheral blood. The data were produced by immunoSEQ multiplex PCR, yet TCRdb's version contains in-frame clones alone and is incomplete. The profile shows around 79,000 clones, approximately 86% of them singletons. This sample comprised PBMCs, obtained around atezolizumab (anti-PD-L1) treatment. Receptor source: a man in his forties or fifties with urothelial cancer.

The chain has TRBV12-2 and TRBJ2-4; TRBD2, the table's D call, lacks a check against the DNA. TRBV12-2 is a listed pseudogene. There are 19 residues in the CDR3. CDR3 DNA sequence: TGTGCAAGTCGTACTCCGGGGGGGGTGGACGGTAAAGCCAAAAACATTCAGTACTTC. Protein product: CASRTPGGVDGKAKNIQYF.

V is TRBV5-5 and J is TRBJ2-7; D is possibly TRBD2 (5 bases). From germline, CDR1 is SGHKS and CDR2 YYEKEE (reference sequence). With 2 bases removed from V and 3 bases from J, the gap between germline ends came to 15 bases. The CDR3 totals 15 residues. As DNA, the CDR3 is TGTGCCAGCAGCTTCCGGTTGGGAGCCGACTACGAGCAGTACTTC. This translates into CASSFRLGADYEQYF.

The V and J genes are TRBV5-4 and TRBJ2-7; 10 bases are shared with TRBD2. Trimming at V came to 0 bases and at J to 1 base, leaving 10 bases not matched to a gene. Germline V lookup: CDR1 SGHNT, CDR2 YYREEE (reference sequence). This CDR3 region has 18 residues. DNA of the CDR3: TGTGCCAGCAGCTTGGGCGGACTAGCGGATACCCTTTCCTACGAGCAGTACTTC. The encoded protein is CASSLGGLADTLSYEQYF. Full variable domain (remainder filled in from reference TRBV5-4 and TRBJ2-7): ETGVTQSPTHLIKTRGQQVTLRCSSQSGHNTVSWYQQALGQGPQFIFQYYREEENGRGNFPPRFSGLQFPNYSSELNVNALELDDSALYLCASSLGGLADTLSYEQYFGPGTRLTVT.

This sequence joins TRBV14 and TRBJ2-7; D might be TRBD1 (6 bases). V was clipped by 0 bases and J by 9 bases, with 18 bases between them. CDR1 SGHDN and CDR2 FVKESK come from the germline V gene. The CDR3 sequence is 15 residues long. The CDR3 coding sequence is TGTGCCAGCAGCCAAGATTCGTCGTTAGGGGGACGGCAGTACTTC. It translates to CASSQDSSLGGRQYF.

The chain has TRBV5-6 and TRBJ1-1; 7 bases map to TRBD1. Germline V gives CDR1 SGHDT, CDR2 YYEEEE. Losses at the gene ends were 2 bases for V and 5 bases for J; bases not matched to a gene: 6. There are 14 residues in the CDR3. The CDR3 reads CASSFYRGGTEAFF. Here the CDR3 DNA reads TGTGCCAGCAGCTTCTACAGGGGCGGGACTGAAGCTTTCTTT.

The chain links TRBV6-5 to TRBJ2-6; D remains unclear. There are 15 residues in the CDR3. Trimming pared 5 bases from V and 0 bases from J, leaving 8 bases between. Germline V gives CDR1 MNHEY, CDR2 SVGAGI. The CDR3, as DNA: TGTGCCAGCAGTCAGTACAACTCTGGGGCCAACGTCCTGACTTTC. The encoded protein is CASSQYNSGANVLTF.

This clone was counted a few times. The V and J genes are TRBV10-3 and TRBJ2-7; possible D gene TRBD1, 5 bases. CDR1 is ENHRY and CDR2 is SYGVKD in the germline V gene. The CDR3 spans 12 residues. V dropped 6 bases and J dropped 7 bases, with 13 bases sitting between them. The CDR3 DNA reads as TGTGCCATCAGCCCAGGGTCGAGGGAGCAGTACTTC. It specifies CAISPGSREQYF.

The CDR3, as DNA: TGTGCCAGCAGCGGTAAAGGACAGGCTAGCTATGGCTACACCTTC. Its protein product is CASSGKGQASYGYTF. The chain couples TRBV5-6 to TRBJ1-2, with 7 bases matching TRBD1. Germline values: CDR1 SGHDT, CDR2 YYEEEE. The CDR3 runs to 15 residues. Germline trimming cut 4 bases from V and 4 bases from J; bases unmatched to any gene: 10.

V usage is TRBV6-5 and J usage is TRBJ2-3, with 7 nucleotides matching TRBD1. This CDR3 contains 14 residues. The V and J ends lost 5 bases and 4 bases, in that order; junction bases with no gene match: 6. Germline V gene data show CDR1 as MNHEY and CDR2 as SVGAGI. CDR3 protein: CASSQTGWPDTQYF. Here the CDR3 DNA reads TGTGCCAGCAGTCAGACAGGGTGGCCAGATACGCAGTATTTT.

The CDR3 DNA sequence: TGTGCCAGCAGTTTAACGGCGGGTCCCCCCAGGGAGACCCAGTACTTC. Its translation: CASSLTAGPPRETQYF. The genes are TRBV28 and TRBJ2-5, with TRBD2 as a possible D gene (5 bases). Germline loops: CDR1 MDHEN, CDR2 SYDVKM. The CDR3 extends over 16 amino acids. V was clipped by 2 bases and J by 5 bases, with 18 bases between them. The full variable domain, completed using reference TRBV28 and TRBJ2-5, is DVKVTQSSRYLVKRTGEKVFLECVQDMDHENMFWYRQDPGLGLRLIYFSYDVKMKEKGDIPEGYSVSREKKERFSLILESASTNQTSMYLCASSLTAGPPRETQYFGPGTRLLVL.

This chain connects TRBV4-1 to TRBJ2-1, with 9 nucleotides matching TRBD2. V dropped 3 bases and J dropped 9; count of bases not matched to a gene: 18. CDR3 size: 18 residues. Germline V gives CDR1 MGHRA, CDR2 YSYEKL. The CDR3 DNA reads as TGCGCCAGCAGCCAGGGCCCTCGTAGCGGGAGACGTATTGGTGAGCAGTTCTTC. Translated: CASSQGPRSGRRIGEQFF.

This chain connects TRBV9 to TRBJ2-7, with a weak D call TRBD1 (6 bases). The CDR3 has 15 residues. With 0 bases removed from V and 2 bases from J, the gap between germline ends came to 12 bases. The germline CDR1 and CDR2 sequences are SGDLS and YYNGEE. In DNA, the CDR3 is TGTGCCAGCAGCGTAGGACCAGGGGCCCCCTACGAGCAGTACTTC. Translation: CASSVGPGAPYEQYF.

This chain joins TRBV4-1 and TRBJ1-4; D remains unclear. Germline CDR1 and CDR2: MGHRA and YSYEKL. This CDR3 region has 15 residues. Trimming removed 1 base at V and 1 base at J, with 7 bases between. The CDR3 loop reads CASSQVGLTNEKLFF. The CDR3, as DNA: TGCGCCAGCAGCCAAGTTGGCTTAACTAATGAAAAACTGTTTTTT.

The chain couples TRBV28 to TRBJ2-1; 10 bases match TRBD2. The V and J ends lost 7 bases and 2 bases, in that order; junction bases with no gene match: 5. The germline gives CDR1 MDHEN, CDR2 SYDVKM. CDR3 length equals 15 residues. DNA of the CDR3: TGTGCCAGCACCGGCAGCGGGGGGGCCTACAATGAGCAGTTCTTC. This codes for CASTGSGGAYNEQFF.

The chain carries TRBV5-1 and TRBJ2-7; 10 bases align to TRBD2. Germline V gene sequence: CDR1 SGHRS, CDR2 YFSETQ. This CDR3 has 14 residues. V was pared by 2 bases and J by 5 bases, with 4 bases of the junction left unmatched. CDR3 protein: CASSFRAGGNEQYF. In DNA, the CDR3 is TGCGCCAGCAGCTTTAGAGCGGGAGGGAACGAGCAGTACTTC.

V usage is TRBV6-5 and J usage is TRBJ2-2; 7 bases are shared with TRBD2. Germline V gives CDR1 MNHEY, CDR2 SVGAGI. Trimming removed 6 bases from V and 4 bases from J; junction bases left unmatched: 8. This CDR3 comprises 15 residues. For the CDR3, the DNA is TGTGCCAGCAGGCGTAGCGGGCCCTCCACCGGGGAGCTGTTTTTT. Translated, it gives CASRRSGPSTGELFF.

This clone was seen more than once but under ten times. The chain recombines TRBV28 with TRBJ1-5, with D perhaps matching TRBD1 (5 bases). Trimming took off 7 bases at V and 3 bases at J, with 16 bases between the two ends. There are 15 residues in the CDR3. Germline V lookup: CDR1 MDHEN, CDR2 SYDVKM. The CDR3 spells CASKYSGGDNQPQHF. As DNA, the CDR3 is TGTGCCAGCAAATACTCCGGGGGAGACAATCAGCCCCAGCATTTT.

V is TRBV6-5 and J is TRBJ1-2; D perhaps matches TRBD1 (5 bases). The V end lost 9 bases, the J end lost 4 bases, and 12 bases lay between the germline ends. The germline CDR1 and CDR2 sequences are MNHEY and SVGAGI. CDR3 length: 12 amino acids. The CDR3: CASRGDSYGYTF. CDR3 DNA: TGTGCCAGTAGGGGCGATTCCTATGGCTACACCTTC.

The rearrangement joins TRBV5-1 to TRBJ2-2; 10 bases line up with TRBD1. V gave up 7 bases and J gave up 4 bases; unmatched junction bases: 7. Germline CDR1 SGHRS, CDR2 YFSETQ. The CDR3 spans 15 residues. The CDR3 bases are TGCGCCAGCTTCCGGGACAGGGGTTTCACCGGGGAGCTGTTTTTT. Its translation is CASFRDRGFTGELFF.

The CDR3: CASSPRQDRYTF. DNA for the CDR3: TGTGCCAGCAGCCCCCGACAGGATCGCTACACCTTC. This chain connects TRBV9 to TRBJ1-2; D is possibly TRBD1 (6 bases). The germline V and J ends were trimmed by 4 bases and 9 bases, with 13 bases remaining between them. This CDR3 has 12 amino acids. Per germline, CDR1 SGDLS and CDR2 YYNGEE.

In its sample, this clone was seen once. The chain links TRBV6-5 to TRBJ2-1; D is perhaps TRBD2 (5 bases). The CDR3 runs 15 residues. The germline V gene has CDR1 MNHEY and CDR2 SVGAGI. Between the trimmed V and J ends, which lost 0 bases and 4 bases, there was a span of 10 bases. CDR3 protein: CASSYSRTRYNEQFF. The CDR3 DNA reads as TGTGCCAGCAGTTACTCGAGAACTAGATACAATGAGCAGTTCTTC.

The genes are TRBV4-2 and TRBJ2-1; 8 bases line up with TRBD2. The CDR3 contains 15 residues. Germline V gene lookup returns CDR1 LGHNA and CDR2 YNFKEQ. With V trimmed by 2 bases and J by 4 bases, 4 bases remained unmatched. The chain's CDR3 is CASSQTSGLYNEQFF. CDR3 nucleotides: TGTGCCAGCAGCCAAACTAGCGGCCTATACAATGAGCAGTTCTTC.

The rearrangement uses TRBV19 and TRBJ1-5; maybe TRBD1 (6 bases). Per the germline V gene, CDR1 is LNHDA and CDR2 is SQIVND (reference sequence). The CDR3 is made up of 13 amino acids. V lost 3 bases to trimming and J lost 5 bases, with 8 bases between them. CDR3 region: CASSMDRYQPQHF. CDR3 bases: TGTGCCAGTAGTATGGACAGATATCAGCCCCAGCATTTT.

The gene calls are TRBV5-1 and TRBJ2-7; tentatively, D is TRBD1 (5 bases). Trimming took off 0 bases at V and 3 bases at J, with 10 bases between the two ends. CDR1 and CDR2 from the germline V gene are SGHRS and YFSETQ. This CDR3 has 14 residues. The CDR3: CASSLAGAVYEQYF. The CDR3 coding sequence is TGCGCCAGCAGCTTGGCTGGGGCAGTCTACGAGCAGTACTTC. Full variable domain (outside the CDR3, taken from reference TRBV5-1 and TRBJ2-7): KAGVTQTPRYLIKTRGQQVTLSCSPISGHRSVSWYQQTPGQGLQFLFEYFSETQRNKGNFPGRFSGRQFSNSRSEMNVSTLELGDSALYLCASSLAGAVYEQYFGPGTRLTVT.

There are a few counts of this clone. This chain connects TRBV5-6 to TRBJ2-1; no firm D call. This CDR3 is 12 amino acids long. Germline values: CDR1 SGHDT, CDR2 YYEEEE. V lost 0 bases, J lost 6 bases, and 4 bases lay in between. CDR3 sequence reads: CASSLAGNEQFF. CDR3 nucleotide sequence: TGTGCCAGCAGCTTGGCAGGCAATGAGCAGTTCTTC. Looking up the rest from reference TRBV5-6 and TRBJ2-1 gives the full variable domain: DAGVTQSPTHLIKTRGQQVTLRCSPKSGHDTVSWYQQALGQGPQFIFQYYEEEERQRGNFPDRFSGHQFPNYSSELNVNALLLGDSALYLCASSLAGNEQFFGPGTRLTVL.

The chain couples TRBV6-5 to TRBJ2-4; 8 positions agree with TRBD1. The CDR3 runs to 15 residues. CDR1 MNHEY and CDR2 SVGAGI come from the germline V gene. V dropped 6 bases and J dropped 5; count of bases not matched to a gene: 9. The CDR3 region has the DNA TGTGCCAGCAGAGCCACCGGGACAGGAGAAAACATTCAGTACTTC. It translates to CASRATGTGENIQYF.

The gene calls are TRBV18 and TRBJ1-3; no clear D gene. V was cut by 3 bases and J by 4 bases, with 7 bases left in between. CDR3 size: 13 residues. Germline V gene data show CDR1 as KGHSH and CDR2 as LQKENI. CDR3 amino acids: CASSPQQGNTIYF. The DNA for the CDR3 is TGTGCCAGCTCACCCCAACAGGGAAACACCATATATTTT.

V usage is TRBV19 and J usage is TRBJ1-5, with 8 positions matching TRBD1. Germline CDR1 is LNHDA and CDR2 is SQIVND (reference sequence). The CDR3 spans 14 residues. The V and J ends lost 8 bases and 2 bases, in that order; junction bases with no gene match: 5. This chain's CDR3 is CASLDRGGNQPQHF. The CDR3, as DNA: TGTGCCAGTTTAGACAGGGGTGGCAATCAGCCCCAGCATTTT.

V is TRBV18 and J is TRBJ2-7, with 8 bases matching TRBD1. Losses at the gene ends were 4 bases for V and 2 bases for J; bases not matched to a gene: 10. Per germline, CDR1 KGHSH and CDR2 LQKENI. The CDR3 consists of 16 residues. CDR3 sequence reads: CASSLLQGDSTYEQYF. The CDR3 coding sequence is TGTGCCAGCTCACTCCTACAGGGGGATTCAACCTACGAGCAGTACTTC. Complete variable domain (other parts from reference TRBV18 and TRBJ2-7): NAGVMQNPRHLVRRRGQEARLRCSPMKGHSHVYWYRQLPEEGLKFMVYLQKENIIDESGMPKERFSAEFPKEGPSILRIQQVVRGDSAAYFCASSLLQGDSTYEQYFGPGTRLTVT.

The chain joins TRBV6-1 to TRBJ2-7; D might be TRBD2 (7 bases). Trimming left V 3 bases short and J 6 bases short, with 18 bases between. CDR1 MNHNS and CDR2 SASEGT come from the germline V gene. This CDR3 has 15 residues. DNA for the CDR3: TGTGCCAGCAGTGAGCCCGGTGGGGGGGCAATCGAGCAGTACTTC. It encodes CASSEPGGGAIEQYF.